One and the same sample provided the 23 T cell receptor beta chains below, sequenced in a study of blood T cell repertoires in COVID-19. Using immunoSEQ multiplex PCR, the repertoire was profiled, and TCRdb retains in-frame clones only, with some absent. Of approximately 150,000 clones detected, more than 75% appear once; the ten largest clones hold less than 10%. Sequenced input: peripheral blood. These receptors were collected from a woman between 45 and 60 years old with active or convalescent COVID-19.

This chain joins TRBV5-1 and TRBJ2-5; the match to TRBD2 covers 14 bases. V lost 2 bases to trimming and J lost 3 bases; unmatched junction nucleotides: 3. The germline V gene encodes CDR1 SGHRS and CDR2 YFSETQ. The CDR3 totals 16 residues. The DNA for the CDR3 is TGCGCCAGCAGCTTAGGACTAGCGGGAGGCAAAGAGACCCAGTACTTC. Translation: CASSLGLAGGKETQYF.

V gene TRBV10-3 combines with J gene TRBJ1-5; perhaps TRBD1 as D (5 bases). The CDR3 length is 13 residues. The V end was cut by 2 bases, the J end by 7 bases, with 9 bases between. Germline values: CDR1 ENHRY, CDR2 SYGVKD. The CDR3 bases are TGTGCCATCAGTGAGGGGGCCGCGCAGCCCCAGCATTTT. Its protein is CAISEGAAQPQHF.

V is TRBV3-1 (or the pseudogene TRBV3-2) and J is TRBJ2-1; D is uncertain. V was shortened by 4 bases and J by 0 bases, with 10 bases between the two germline ends. The CDR3 has 15 residues. Germline V lookup: CDR1 LGHDT, CDR2 YNNKEL (reference sequence). The CDR3 DNA follows: TGTGCCAGCAGCCGTGAGGAGCCCTCCTACAATGAGCAGTTCTTC. Translation: CASSREEPSYNEQFF.

This sequence joins TRBV3-1 (or the pseudogene TRBV3-2) and TRBJ1-1; no reliable D call. CDR1 and CDR2 (germline): LGHDT, YNNKEL (reference sequence). The CDR3 is made up of 14 amino acids. The V gene lost 2 bases and the J gene lost 4 bases, with 11 bases spanning the gap. The CDR3 loop reads CASSQLEGSTEAFF. The CDR3 DNA reads TGTGCCAGCAGCCAACTCGAAGGGAGCACTGAAGCTTTCTTT.

This chain connects TRBV19 to TRBJ2-2; TRBD2 matches at 13 bases. The CDR3 consists of 17 residues. Germline loops: CDR1 LNHDA, CDR2 SQIVND (reference sequence). The V gene end was trimmed by 5 bases and the J gene end by 8 bases; junction bases not matched to a gene: 11. The CDR3 sequence is CASSGGRTSGSWGELFF. The CDR3 DNA follows: TGTGCCAGTAGTGGCGGCCGGACTAGCGGGAGTTGGGGGGAGCTGTTTTTT.

The rearrangement links TRBV7-3 to TRBJ2-4; 10 positions match TRBD1. Germline assignment: CDR1 SGHTA and CDR2 FQGTGA. V lost 2 bases to trimming and J lost 7 bases; unmatched junction nucleotides: 5. CDR3 length equals 15 residues. CDR3 nucleotides: TGTGCCAGCAGCTTAGACTGGGGACAGGGGAACATTCAGTACTTC. Protein sequence: CASSLDWGQGNIQYF.

V gene TRBV12-3 or TRBV12-4 combines with J gene TRBJ2-3; tentatively, D is TRBD2 (5 bases). The CDR3 extends over 12 amino acids. V lost 5 bases and J lost 7, with 10 bases in between. The CDR3 bases are TGTGCCAGCAGTCAACTAGGAAATACGCAGTATTTT. This encodes CASSQLGNTQYF.

The rearrangement uses TRBV11-3 and TRBJ2-3; 16 bases are a match to TRBD2. V lost 5 bases and J lost 1; bases outside the gene matches: 6. This CDR3 is built from 18 residues. Germline CDR1 SGHNT, CDR2 YENEEA. The CDR3 DNA reads as TGTGCCAGCAGCCACGGGACTAGCGGGAGGGCGGGCACAGATACGCAGTATTTT. It specifies CASSHGTSGRAGTDTQYF.

This chain links TRBV27 with TRBJ1-2; D uncertain. Germline CDR1 MNHEY, CDR2 SMNVEV (reference sequence). V was clipped by 6 bases and J by 7 bases, with 15 bases between them. The CDR3 extends over 13 amino acids. The DNA for the CDR3 is TGTGCCAGCAGCTCAGATACTAGAGGTGGCTACACCTTC. Translating gives CASSSDTRGGYTF.

The chain joins TRBV15 to TRBJ2-1; TRBD1 aligns across 7 bases. This CDR3 spans 16 amino acids. The germline V gene encodes CDR1 LNHNV and CDR2 YYDKDF (reference sequence). J gave up 7 bases and V 3 bases, and 12 bases lay outside the gene matches. CDR3 coding DNA: TGTGCCACCAGCAGTTGGGGCCGGACAGGCCGAAATGAGCAGTTCTTC. It is translated as CATSSWGRTGRNEQFF.

This clone is a singleton in its sample. The chain combines TRBV15 with TRBJ1-6; the D is unclear. Germline CDR1 reads LNHNV; CDR2 reads YYDKDF (reference sequence). V dropped 0 bases and J dropped 9 bases, with 6 bases sitting between them. There are 13 residues in the CDR3. DNA of the CDR3: TGTGCCACCAGCAGAGAACCGAGTTCACCCCTCCACTTT. This gives the protein CATSREPSSPLHF.

This clone was seen just once. The J gene is TRBJ2-1, the V gene TRBV19, with TRBD2 matching over 7 bases. The CDR3 totals 13 residues. V was pared by 8 bases and J by 7 bases, with 8 bases of the junction left unmatched. Germline CDR1 is LNHDA and CDR2 is SQIVND (reference sequence). In DNA, the CDR3 is TGTGCCAGTGGGGACTACCTCCCGAATGAGCAGTTCTTC. The encoded protein is CASGDYLPNEQFF.

To note about this clone: Different DNA sequences within this sample yield the same CDR3. J is TRBJ2-1 and V is TRBV5-1; D is unresolved. Germline CDR1 and CDR2: SGHRS and YFSETQ. CDR3 length: 11 amino acids. V gave up 4 bases and J gave up 6 bases, with 5 bases separating them. The CDR3 loop reads CASSVSNEQFF. CDR3 DNA sequence: TGCGCCAGCAGCGTTAGCAATGAGCAGTTCTTC.

The chain uses TRBV4-3 and TRBJ2-2; 7 bases agree with TRBD2. CDR1 is LGHNA and CDR2 is YSLEER in the germline V gene. The CDR3 length is 17 residues. V shed 1 base, J shed 4 bases, and the junction held 9 bases outside the gene matches. CDR3 bases: TGCGCCAGCAGCCAAGGGGGAAGCGGGATTGCCACCGGGGAGCTGTTTTTT. Encoded protein: CASSQGGSGIATGELFF.

This clone was counted between two and nine times. The chain recombines TRBV7-2 with TRBJ1-1; D gene uncertain. Trimming removed 1 base at V and 0 bases at J, with 9 bases between. The germline gives CDR1 SGHTA, CDR2 FQGNSA. This CDR3 has 15 amino acids. The CDR3 DNA reads TGTGCCAGCAGCTTAGTTGGCCAGGTGAACACTGAAGCTTTCTTT. Translating gives CASSLVGQVNTEAFF.

The rearrangement links TRBV7-2 to TRBJ1-1; D is possibly TRBD1 (5 bases). V gave up 2 bases and J gave up 5 bases, with 12 bases separating them. This CDR3 is built from 14 residues. Germline assignment: CDR1 SGHTA and CDR2 FQGNSA. CDR3 amino acids: CASSLMGGGTEAFF. CDR3 sequence (DNA): TGTGCCAGCAGCTTAATGGGGGGTGGGACTGAAGCTTTCTTT.

This chain joins TRBV7-2 and TRBJ1-3; D is undetermined. Germline V gene data show CDR1 as SGHTA and CDR2 as FQGNSA. Trimming left V 8 bases short and J 0 bases short, with 14 bases between. The CDR3 is 15 amino acids. CDR3 bases: TGTGCCAGCGTTCCAGGTCCTATCTCTGGAAACACCATATATTTT. Translation: CASVPGPISGNTIYF.

The chain has TRBV6-4 and TRBJ2-3; D perhaps matches TRBD1 (6 bases). Germline lookup yields CDR1 MRHNA and CDR2 SNTAGT. The CDR3 extends over 14 amino acids. Trimming cost V 2 bases and J 10 bases, with 16 bases left between them. CDR3 amino acids: CASSDGLTGSPQYF. The CDR3 DNA sequence: TGTGCCAGCAGTGACGGATTGACAGGATCTCCGCAGTATTTT.

The gene calls are TRBV19 and TRBJ2-7; TRBD2 agrees at 8 bases. This CDR3 contains 16 residues. The germline V gene has CDR1 LNHDA and CDR2 SQIVND (reference sequence). The J segment lost 0 bases and the V segment lost 3 bases, leaving 7 bases of the junction unmatched. CDR3 sequence (DNA): TGTGCCAGTAGTATGAGGACTAGCTGGTACTCCTACGAGCAGTACTTC. Translation: CASSMRTSWYSYEQYF.

CDR3 bases: TGTGCCTGGAGTGCCCCACACACTACAGGGACCACTGAAGCTTTCTTT. Protein sequence: CAWSAPHTTGTTEAFF. The chain is built from TRBV30 and TRBJ1-1; TRBD1 is a possible D gene (6 bases). This CDR3 spans 16 amino acids. The V end was cut by 1 base, the J end by 4 bases, with 19 bases between. Germline V gene data show CDR1 as GTSNPN and CDR2 as SVGIG (reference sequence).

The CDR3 coding sequence is TGCAGTGCTAGTTTCGCCCAGCGGCAAGAGACCCAGTACTTC. Translating it yields CSASFAQRQETQYF. V usage is TRBV20-1 and J usage is TRBJ2-5; a weak D match, TRBD2 (5 bases). The germline CDR1 and CDR2 sequences are DFQATT and SNEGSKA (reference sequence). Deletions cut 3 bases from V and 2 bases from J, with 13 bases between. CDR3 length equals 14 residues.

The chain couples TRBV4-2 to TRBJ1-5; weak D call: TRBD1 (6 bases). V lost 0 bases to trimming and J lost 3 bases, with 15 bases between them. The CDR3 contains 17 residues. CDR1 is LGHNA and CDR2 is YNFKEQ in the germline V gene. CDR3 in amino acids: CASSQDLQGIVNQPQHF. CDR3 bases: TGTGCCAGCAGCCAAGATCTTCAGGGGATCGTCAATCAGCCCCAGCATTTT.

The rearrangement joins TRBV7-9 to TRBJ2-3; 14 nucleotides agree with TRBD2. Germline trimming cut 1 base from V and 3 bases from J; bases unmatched to any gene: 3. The CDR3 is 17 residues long. Germline loops: CDR1 SEHNR, CDR2 FQNEAQ (reference sequence). DNA for the CDR3: TGTGCCAGCAGCTTAGGGACTAGCGGGGGGCCTACAGATACGCAGTATTTT. Protein sequence: CASSLGTSGGPTDTQYF.